This passage covers 10 T cell receptor beta chains from one sample sequenced in a study of cytomegalovirus exposure and HLA in healthy donors. In the PCR, 60 Vbeta and 13 Jbeta primers were used. The data were produced by immunoSEQ multiplex PCR, yet TCRdb's version contains in-frame clones alone and is incomplete. This table has around 120,000 clones, around 80% appearing once. The sequenced material came from PBMCs. The source is a woman between 50 and 59 years old in good health and CMV-seropositive.

Concerning this clone: Germline is not matched at one junction end, which may reflect a read error. This rearrangement joins TRBV5-1 to TRBJ2-2, with 8 bases that match TRBD1. Per the germline V gene, CDR1 is SGHRS and CDR2 is YFSETQ. The CDR3 loop spans 16 amino acids. The CDR3 DNA reads as TGCGCCAGCAACTTGGGGCCAGGGGGCGTCACCGGGGAGCTGTTTTTT. The encoded protein is CASNLGPGGVTGELFF.

The chain has TRBV29-1 and TRBJ2-5, with TRBD1 as a possible D gene (5 bases). The end of the DNA fits TRBJ2-7 better, so the J call may be wrong. This CDR3 region has 15 residues. The germline V gene encodes CDR1 SQVTM and CDR2 ANQGSEA. The CDR3 spells CSVEEVTAQGDEQYF. CDR3 nucleotide sequence: TGCAGCGTTGAAGAGGTGACAGCCCAGGGCGACGAGCAGTACTTC.

This clone has only one observation. V usage is TRBV18 and J usage is TRBJ2-2; 10 bases align to TRBD1. The CDR3 totals 15 residues. J gave up 3 bases and V 3 bases, and 1 base lay outside the gene matches. Germline CDR1 reads KGHSH; CDR2 reads LQKENI. DNA of the CDR3: TGTGCCAGCTCACCCGGGACAGGGGACACCGGGGAGCTGTTTTTT. Translated, it gives CASSPGTGDTGELFF.

This clone appeared once. Other DNA sequences in this specimen translate into the identical CDR3. The rearrangement links TRBV30 to TRBJ2-7; a possible D gene is TRBD2 (5 bases). V was pared by 5 bases and J by 0 bases, with 8 bases between. The CDR3 sequence is 12 residues long. Germline loops: CDR1 GTSNPN, CDR2 SVGIG (reference sequence). The CDR3 nucleotides are TGTGCCTGGGGACTGTTCTCCTACGAGCAGTACTTC. Translation: CAWGLFSYEQYF. Complete variable domain (other parts from reference TRBV30 and TRBJ2-7): SQTIHQWPATLVQPVGSPLSLECTVEGTSNPNLYWYRQAAGRGLQLLFYSVGIGQISSEVPQNLSASRPQDRQFILSSKKLLLSDSGFYLCAWGLFSYEQYFGPGTRLTVT.

This chain uses TRBV11-2 with TRBJ2-2; TRBD2 aligns across 10 bases. CDR3 length equals 18 residues. Per the germline V gene, CDR1 is SGHAT and CDR2 is FQNNGV. J was trimmed by 4 bases and V by 2 bases; bases with no gene match: 10. In DNA form, the CDR3 reads TGTGCCAGCAGCTTACGGCCAGCGGGGGGGCCGGGCACCGGGGAGCTGTTTTTT. Protein sequence: CASSLRPAGGPGTGELFF.

This clone occurred once. The CDR3 spells CASSLGQFSGNEQFF. CDR3 DNA sequence: TGTGCCAGCAGCTTAGGACAGTTTTCAGGCAATGAGCAGTTCTTC. V and J are TRBV7-2 and TRBJ2-1, with TRBD1 as a possible D gene (5 bases). CDR1 SGHTA and CDR2 FQGNSA come from the germline V gene. Trimming took 1 base from V and 6 from J, leaving 13 bases between them. The CDR3 has 15 amino acids.

DNA for the CDR3: TGCGCCAGCAGGAGAACCGACAGTAACGATGAGCAGTTCTTC. This codes for CASRRTDSNDEQFF. The chain has TRBV4-1 and TRBJ2-1, with D perhaps TRBD1 (5 bases). This CDR3 is 14 amino acids long. V shed 6 bases and J shed 8 bases, with 17 bases lying between them. The germline V gene has CDR1 MGHRA and CDR2 YSYEKL.

The V gene is TRBV27, the J gene TRBJ1-2; D remains unclear. This CDR3 comprises 13 residues. From germline, CDR1 is MNHEY and CDR2 SMNVEV (reference sequence). V was pared by 2 bases and J by 2 bases, with 6 bases between. CDR3 coding DNA: TGTGCCAGCAGTTTAAACAGCAACTATGGCTACACCTTC. Protein: CASSLNSNYGYTF.

The chain uses TRBV30 and TRBJ1-3, with D perhaps TRBD1 (6 bases). The germline V gene encodes CDR1 GTSNPN and CDR2 SVGIG (reference sequence). The V end lost 2 bases, the J end lost 0 bases, and 8 bases lay between the germline ends. The CDR3 spans 14 residues. The CDR3: CAWSRGNSGNTIYF. CDR3 in DNA: TGTGCCTGGAGTAGGGGGAACTCTGGAAACACCATATATTTT.

The CDR3 spells CASSQNRVYTEAFF. The CDR3 nucleotides are TGTGCCAGCTCACAAAACAGGGTTTACACTGAAGCTTTCTTT. V gene TRBV18 combines with J gene TRBJ1-1, with D maybe TRBD1 (6 bases). Trimming cost V 4 bases and J 3 bases, with 12 bases left between them. The CDR3 sequence is 14 residues long. Germline V gives CDR1 KGHSH, CDR2 LQKENI.